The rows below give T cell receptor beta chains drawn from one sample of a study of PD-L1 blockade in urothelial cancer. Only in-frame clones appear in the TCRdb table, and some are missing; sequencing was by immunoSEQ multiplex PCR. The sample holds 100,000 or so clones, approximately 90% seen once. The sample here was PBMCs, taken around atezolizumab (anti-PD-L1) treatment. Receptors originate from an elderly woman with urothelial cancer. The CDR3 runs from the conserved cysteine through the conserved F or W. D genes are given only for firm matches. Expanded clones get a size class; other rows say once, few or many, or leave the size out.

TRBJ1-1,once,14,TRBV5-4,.,TGTGCCAGCAGCTTGGTAGGGAGCAACACTGAAGCTTTCTTT,CASSLVGSNTEAFF
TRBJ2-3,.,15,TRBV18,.,TGTGCCAGCTCACCCACTACGACTAGCACAGATACGCAGTATTTT,CASSPTTTSTDTQYF
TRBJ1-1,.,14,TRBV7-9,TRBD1,TGTGCCAGCGGGTACAGGGGGGAGAACACTGAAGCTTTCTTT,CASGYRGENTEAFF
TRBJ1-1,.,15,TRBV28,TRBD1,TGTGCCAGCAGTCTGGGGACAGGCGTAATCACTGAAGCTTTCTTT,CASSLGTGVITEAFF
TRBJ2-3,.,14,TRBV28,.,TGTGCCAGCAGTTTAGGGACTGGCACAGATACGCAGTATTTT,CASSLGTGTDTQYF
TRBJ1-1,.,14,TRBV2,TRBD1,TGTGCCAGCATAGGAGGGGGCGTAAACACTGAAGCTTTCTTT,CASIGGGVNTEAFF
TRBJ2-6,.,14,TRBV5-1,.,TGCGCCAGCAGCCCGGAGAGTATTTCCAACGTCCTGACTTTC,CASSPESISNVLTF
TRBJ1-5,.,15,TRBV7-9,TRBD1,TGTGCCAGCAGCCCAGAGGGACAGGGGACTCAGCCCCAGCATTTT,CASSPEGQGTQPQHF
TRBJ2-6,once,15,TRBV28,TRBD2,TGTGCCAGCAGAACGGGGGGTACTGGGGCCAACGTCCTGACTTTC,CASRTGGTGANVLTF
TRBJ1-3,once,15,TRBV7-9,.,TGTGCCAGCAGCTCGGAAGGACTGGGAGGAAACACCATATATTTT,CASSSEGLGGNTIYF
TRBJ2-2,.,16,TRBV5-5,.,TGTGCCAGCAGCTGGGGGCAGGGGTCGGACACCGGGGAGCTGTTTTTT,CASSWGQGSDTGELFF
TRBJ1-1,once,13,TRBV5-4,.,TGTGCCAGCAGCGCGGACTTGAACACTGAAGCTTTCTTT,CASSADLNTEAFF
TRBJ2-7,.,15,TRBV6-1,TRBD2,TGTGCCAGCAGTGAAGTAGCGGGAGTCATCTACGAGCAGTACTTC,CASSEVAGVIYEQYF
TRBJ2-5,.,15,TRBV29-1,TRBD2,TGCAGCGTTGTGGGAGGACGGGAGGGGGGAGAGACCCAGTACTTC,CSVVGGREGGETQYF
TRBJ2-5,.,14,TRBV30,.,TGTGCCTGGACCTCAGGCCGGGGGTGGGAGACCCAGTACTTC,CAWTSGRGWETQYF
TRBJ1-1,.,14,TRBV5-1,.,TGCGCCAGCAGCTTGGAAGGGAGAAGTACTGAAGCTTTCTTT,CASSLEGRSTEAFF
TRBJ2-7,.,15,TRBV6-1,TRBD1,TGTGCCAGCAGCGAGGTGTTACAGGGGCTATACGAGCAGTACTTC,CASSEVLQGLYEQYF
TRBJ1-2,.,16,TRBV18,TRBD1,TGTGCCAGCTCACCCTCACTGGACAGGGAGAACTATGGCTACACCTTC,CASSPSLDRENYGYTF
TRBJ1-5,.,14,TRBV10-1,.,TGCGCCAGCAGTGGAGGTTTGGGCAATCAGCCCCAGCATTTT,CASSGGLGNQPQHF
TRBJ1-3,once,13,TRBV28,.,TGTGCCAGCAGTTTAGTTCAGGCACACACCATATATTTT,CASSLVQAHTIYF
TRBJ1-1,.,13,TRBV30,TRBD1,TGTGCCTGGAGTGTACAGGGGGTTCCTGAAGCTTTCTTT,CAWSVQGVPEAFF
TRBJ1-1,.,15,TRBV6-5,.,TGTGCCAGCAGTTACTCGAGTGTTTCGGACACTGAAGCTTTCTTT,CASSYSSVSDTEAFF
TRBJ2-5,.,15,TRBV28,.,TGTGCCAGCAGTTTGGATGGGGGCGGCAGAGGGACCCAGTACTTC,CASSLDGGGRGTQYF
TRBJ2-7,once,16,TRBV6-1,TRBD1,TGTGCCAGCAGTGAGATGATCGGGACAGGTACCTACGAGCAGTACTTC,CASSEMIGTGTYEQYF
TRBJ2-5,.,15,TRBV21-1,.,TGTGCCAGCAGCATCACAGGGGCGGAGCGGGAGACCCAGTACTTC,CASSITGAERETQYF
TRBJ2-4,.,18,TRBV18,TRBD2,TGTGCCAGCTCACCGGGAGCGGGAGGGCCACGGGCCAAAAACATTCAGTACTTC,CASSPGAGGPRAKNIQYF
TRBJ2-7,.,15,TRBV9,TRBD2,TGTGCCAGCAGCGTAGACGGGACTAGCGACTACGAGCAGTACTTC,CASSVDGTSDYEQYF
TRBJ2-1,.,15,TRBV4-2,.,TGTGCCAGCAGCCCCCCCGAGGTCGGGTACAATGAGCAGTTCTTC,CASSPPEVGYNEQFF
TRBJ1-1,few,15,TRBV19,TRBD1,TGTGCCAGTAGGAGTCGGGACAGGGGTGACACTGAAGCTTTCTTT,CASRSRDRGDTEAFF
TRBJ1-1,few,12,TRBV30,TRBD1,TGTGCCTGGACCCGGGACAGTGCTGAAGCTTTCTTT,CAWTRDSAEAFF
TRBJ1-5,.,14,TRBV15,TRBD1,TGTGCCACCGAGACAGGGCGAAGCAATCAGCCCCAGCATTTT,CATETGRSNQPQHF
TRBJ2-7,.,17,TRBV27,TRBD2,TGTGCCAGCAGTCAAGGACTAGCGGGAGGTTTATCCTACGAGCAGTACTTC,CASSQGLAGGLSYEQYF
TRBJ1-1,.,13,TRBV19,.,TGTGCCAGTAGTATATTGTCTACCGCTGAAGCTTTCTTT,CASSILSTAEAFF